A single sample is the source of the 20 T cell receptor beta chains below, sequenced in a study of cytomegalovirus exposure and HLA in healthy donors. PCR used 60 Vbeta primers and 13 Jbeta primers. The method was immunoSEQ multiplex PCR; TCRdb's version includes in-frame clones alone and lacks a portion of them. The table includes about 140,000 clones, roughly 80% detected once. Sequencing was carried out using PBMCs. All receptors derive from a female donor in good health and CMV-seronegative.

V usage is TRBV18 and J usage is TRBJ1-2; perhaps TRBD1 as D (6 bases). V gave up 2 bases and J gave up 2 bases, with 9 bases separating them. The CDR3 is 14 residues long. Germline CDR1 KGHSH, CDR2 LQKENI. The CDR3 is CASSPEQGNYGYTF. CDR3 DNA sequence: TGTGCCAGCTCACCAGAACAGGGAAACTATGGCTACACCTTC.

DNA for the CDR3: TGTGCCAGCAGCGCCCACGCCCCCGGACAGCTCTGGGGGAACACTGAAGCTTTCTTT. Translating gives CASSAHAPGQLWGNTEAFF. J is TRBJ1-1 and V is TRBV9; D might be TRBD1 (6 bases). V was shortened by 3 bases and J by 1 base, with 25 bases between the two germline ends. CDR1 and CDR2 from the germline V gene are SGDLS and YYNGEE. This CDR3 region has 19 residues.

V gene TRBV28 combines with J gene TRBJ1-1; 7 bases map to TRBD1. Looked up from germline, CDR1 is MDHEN and CDR2 is SYDVKM. The V gene end was trimmed by 4 bases and the J gene end by 1 base; junction bases not matched to a gene: 3. This CDR3 is built from 14 residues. CDR3 DNA sequence: TGTGCCAGCAGTTACAGGGGCCGGAACACTGAAGCTTTCTTT. Translation: CASSYRGRNTEAFF.

This clone has a handful of counts. V is TRBV4-2 and J is TRBJ2-7; D is undetermined. This CDR3 is 14 amino acids long. Trimming took 5 bases from V and 0 from J, leaving 11 bases between them. Per the germline V gene, CDR1 is LGHNA and CDR2 is YNFKEQ. For the CDR3, the DNA is TGTGCCAGCAGCACCCAAAGGAGCTCCTACGAGCAGTACTTC. The encoded protein is CASSTQRSSYEQYF.

This clone appeared a single time. The chain uses TRBV14 and TRBJ1-6, with TRBD1 as a possible D gene (5 bases). Germline V gives CDR1 SGHDN, CDR2 FVKESK. V was clipped by 0 bases and J by 8 bases, with 11 bases between them. The CDR3 totals 15 residues. The CDR3 nucleotides read TGTGCCAGCAGCCAAGACGTCGACAGTTATTCACCCCTCCACTTT. Translated, it gives CASSQDVDSYSPLHF. Filled out from reference TRBV14 and TRBJ1-6, the complete variable domain reads EAGVTQFPSHSVIEKGQTVTLRCDPISGHDNLYWYRRVMGKEIKFLLHFVKESKQDESGMPNNRFLAERTGGTYSTLKVQPAELEDSGVYFCASSQDVDSYSPLHFGNGTRLTVT.

This clone was seen only a few times. The genes are TRBV5-8 and TRBJ2-7; 7 nucleotides line up with TRBD1. Germline CDR1 and CDR2: SGHTS and YDEGEE. The CDR3 is 12 residues long. V lost 7 bases and J lost 5; bases outside the gene matches: 6. CDR3: CASLTGLNEQYF. CDR3 sequence (DNA): TGTGCCAGCTTGACAGGGCTGAACGAGCAGTACTTC. The entire variable domain, with the rest obtained from reference TRBV5-8 and TRBJ2-7, is as follows: EAGVTQSPTHLIKTRGQQATLRCSPISGHTSVYWYQQALGLGLQFLLWYDEGEERNRGNFPPRFSGRQFPNYSSELNVNALELEDSALYLCASLTGLNEQYFGPGTRLTVT.

The J gene is TRBJ1-5, the V gene TRBV28, with TRBD1 identical over 10 bases. Trimming at V came to 5 bases and at J to 6 bases, leaving 4 bases not matched to a gene. This CDR3 has 14 residues. The germline CDR1 and CDR2 sequences are MDHEN and SYDVKM. CDR3 loop: CASSPDRGGQPQHF. The CDR3 coding sequence is TGTGCCAGCAGTCCGGACAGGGGGGGTCAGCCCCAGCATTTT.

The rearrangement joins TRBV19 to TRBJ1-1; D is perhaps TRBD1 (6 bases). This CDR3 region has 15 residues. Germline V gives CDR1 LNHDA, CDR2 SQIVND (reference sequence). V dropped 5 bases and J dropped 0 bases, with 13 bases sitting between them. The CDR3 spells CASSPRDNLNTEAFF. The CDR3 coding sequence is TGTGCCAGTAGTCCCCGGGACAATCTGAACACTGAAGCTTTCTTT.

The chain couples TRBV10-2 to TRBJ1-2; perhaps TRBD1 as D (5 bases). Trimming cost V 6 bases and J 0 bases, with 8 bases left between them. Germline V gene lookup returns CDR1 WSHSY and CDR2 SAAADI. This CDR3 spans 13 amino acids. The CDR3 sequence: CASRMTANYGYTF. Written as DNA, the CDR3 is TGCGCCAGCAGGATGACAGCTAACTATGGCTACACCTTC.

The chain links TRBV19 to TRBJ1-1; perhaps TRBD1 as D (5 bases). Germline loops: CDR1 LNHDA, CDR2 SQIVND (reference sequence). The CDR3 runs to 15 residues. Trimming shortened V by 1 base and J by 1 base, and 10 bases separated the two germline ends. The CDR3 loop reads CASSIVGHPNTEAFF. DNA of the CDR3: TGTGCCAGTAGTATAGTGGGGCACCCGAACACTGAAGCTTTCTTT. Full variable domain (outside the CDR3, taken from reference TRBV19 and TRBJ1-1): DGGITQSPKYLFRKEGQNVTLSCEQNLNHDAMYWYRQDPGQGLRLIYYSQIVNDFQKGDIAEGYSVSREKKESFPLTVTSAQKNPTAFYLCASSIVGHPNTEAFFGQGTRLTVV.

The chain links TRBV18 to TRBJ1-3, with TRBD1 matching over 11 bases. The CDR3 is 16 residues long. J was trimmed by 4 bases and V by 2 bases; bases with no gene match: 4. The germline V gene has CDR1 KGHSH and CDR2 LQKENI. The CDR3 DNA sequence: TGTGCCAGCTCACCAAGGACAGGGGGCGCGGGAAACACCATATATTTT. This translates into CASSPRTGGAGNTIYF.

At least ten counts were recorded for this clone. Here the CDR3 DNA reads TGTGCCAGCAGCTTTACTAGCGGGCCATACAATGAGCAGTTCTTC. As protein: CASSFTSGPYNEQFF. This rearrangement joins TRBV5-4 to TRBJ2-1; 9 positions match TRBD2. CDR1 is SGHNT, CDR2 YYREEE, per germline (reference sequence). The CDR3 spans 15 residues. Trimming cost V 2 bases and J 4 bases; bases outside gene matches: 4.

The rearrangement uses TRBV11-3 and TRBJ1-1; TRBD1 matches 7 bases. The CDR3 extends over 14 amino acids. The ends lost 4 bases at V and 2 bases at J; junction bases unmatched: 4. In germline, CDR1 is SGHNT, CDR2 YENEEA. As DNA, the CDR3 is TGTGCCAGCAGCTCCCAGGGGGGCAACACTGAAGCTTTCTTT. Its translation: CASSSQGGNTEAFF.

This clone was recorded only once. At one end, the junction sequence differs from germline, possibly due to a read error. The chain couples TRBV19 to TRBJ2-7; 8 nucleotides align to TRBD1. This CDR3 has 15 amino acids. Per germline, CDR1 LNHDA and CDR2 SQIVND (reference sequence). The CDR3 DNA follows: TGTGCCAGTAGTGTAGAACAGGGGGAGACCTACGAGCAGTACTTC. Translation gives CASSVEQGETYEQYF.

J is TRBJ2-6 and V is TRBV19; a weak D match, TRBD2 (6 bases). There are 16 residues in the CDR3. V was shortened by 4 bases and J by 4 bases, with 14 bases between the two germline ends. Germline lookup yields CDR1 LNHDA and CDR2 SQIVND (reference sequence). The CDR3 nucleotides are TGTGCCAGTAGTAACCCCGGGGGTTCGGGGGCCAACGTCCTGACTTTC. The encoded protein is CASSNPGGSGANVLTF.

This clone was seen once. This chain uses TRBV28 with TRBJ1-5; D might be TRBD1 (6 bases). Germline CDR1 reads MDHEN; CDR2 reads SYDVKM. The CDR3 spans 17 residues. The V end was cut by 4 bases, the J end by 0 bases, with 16 bases between. As DNA, the CDR3 is TGTGCCAGCAGTTCCCCCACAGGGCACAGTAGCAATCAGCCCCAGCATTTT. It is translated as CASSSPTGHSSNQPQHF.

The chain recombines TRBV11-1 with TRBJ1-2, with 8 bases fitting TRBD1. This CDR3 is 13 amino acids long. V shed 3 bases, J shed 7 bases, and the junction held 4 bases outside the gene matches. Germline V CDR1 and CDR2: SGHAT, FQDESV (reference sequence). The CDR3: CASSFQGALGYTF. CDR3 DNA sequence: TGTGCCAGCAGCTTTCAGGGGGCGCTTGGCTACACCTTC.

This clone came up a few times. The rearrangement joins TRBV5-4 to TRBJ1-2, with TRBD1 matching 11 bases. This CDR3 is built from 14 residues. The J segment lost 4 bases and the V segment lost 4 bases, leaving 3 bases of the junction unmatched. The germline gives CDR1 SGHNT, CDR2 YYREEE (reference sequence). The CDR3 loop is CASSGDRGGYGYTF. In nucleotides, the CDR3 is TGTGCCAGCAGCGGGGACAGGGGGGGCTATGGCTACACCTTC.

As DNA, the CDR3 is TGTGCCAGCTCACCAATCTCCCAGGCCGAGAGCCTCACTGAAGCTTTCTTT. This translates into CASSPISQAESLTEAFF. The chain combines TRBV18 with TRBJ1-1; D ambiguous. The germline CDR1 and CDR2 sequences are KGHSH and LQKENI. The CDR3 has 17 residues. V was shortened by 2 bases and J by 4 bases, with 20 bases between the two germline ends.

V and J are TRBV27 and TRBJ2-2; perhaps TRBD2 as D (6 bases). The CDR3 spans 15 residues. V shed 6 bases and J shed 2 bases, with 13 bases lying between them. Germline CDR1 is MNHEY and CDR2 is SMNVEV (reference sequence). CDR3 sequence: CASSWDFINTGELFF. CDR3 bases: TGTGCCAGCAGCTGGGACTTCATTAACACCGGGGAGCTGTTTTTT.